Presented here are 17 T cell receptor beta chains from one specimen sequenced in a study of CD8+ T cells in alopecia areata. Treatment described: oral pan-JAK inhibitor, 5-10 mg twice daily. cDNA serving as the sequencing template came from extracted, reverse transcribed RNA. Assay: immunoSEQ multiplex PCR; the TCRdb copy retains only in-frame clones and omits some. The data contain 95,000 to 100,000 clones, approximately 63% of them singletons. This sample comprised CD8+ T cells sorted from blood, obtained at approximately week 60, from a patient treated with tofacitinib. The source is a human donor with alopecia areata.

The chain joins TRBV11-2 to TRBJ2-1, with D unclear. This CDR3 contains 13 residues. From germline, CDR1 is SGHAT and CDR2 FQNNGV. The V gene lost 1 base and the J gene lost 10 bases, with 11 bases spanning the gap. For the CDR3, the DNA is TGTGCCAGCAGCTTAGGGTTCGGGCTGGAGCAGTTCTTC. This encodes CASSLGFGLEQFF.

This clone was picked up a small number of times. This CDR3 is CASKAGQTYEQYF. CDR3 coding DNA: TGCGCCAGCAAGGCGGGACAGACCTACGAGCAGTACTTC. V gene TRBV5-1 combines with J gene TRBJ2-7; maybe TRBD1 (7 bases). Germline V gene lookup returns CDR1 SGHRS and CDR2 YFSETQ. The CDR3 contains 13 residues. Trimming took 6 bases from V and 2 from J, leaving 12 bases between them.

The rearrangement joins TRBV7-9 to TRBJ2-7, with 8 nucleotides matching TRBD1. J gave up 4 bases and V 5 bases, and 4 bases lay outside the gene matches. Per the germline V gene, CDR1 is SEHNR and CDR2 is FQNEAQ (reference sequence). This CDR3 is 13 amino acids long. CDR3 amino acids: CASSPRDRYEQYF. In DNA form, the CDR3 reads TGTGCCAGCAGCCCCCGGGACAGGTACGAGCAGTACTTC.

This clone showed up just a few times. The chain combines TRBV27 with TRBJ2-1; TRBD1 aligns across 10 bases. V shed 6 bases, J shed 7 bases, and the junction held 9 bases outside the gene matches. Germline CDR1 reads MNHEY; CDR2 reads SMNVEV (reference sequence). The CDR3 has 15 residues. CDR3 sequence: CASSSPGTGVNEQFF. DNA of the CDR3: TGTGCCAGCAGCTCCCCCGGGACAGGGGTGAATGAGCAGTTCTTC.

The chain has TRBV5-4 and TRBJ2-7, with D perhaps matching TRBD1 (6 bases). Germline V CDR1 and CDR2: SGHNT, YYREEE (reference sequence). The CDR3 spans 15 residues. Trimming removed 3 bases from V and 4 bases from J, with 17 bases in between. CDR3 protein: CASSSQQGVPYEQYF. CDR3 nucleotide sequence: TGTGCCAGCAGCTCTCAACAGGGTGTTCCTTACGAGCAGTACTTC.

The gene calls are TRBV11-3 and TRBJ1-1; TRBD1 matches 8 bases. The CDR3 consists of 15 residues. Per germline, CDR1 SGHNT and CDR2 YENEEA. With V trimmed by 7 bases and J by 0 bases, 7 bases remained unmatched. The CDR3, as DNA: TGTGCCAGCATCGAAGGACAGGGCATGAACACTGAAGCTTTCTTT. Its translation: CASIEGQGMNTEAFF.

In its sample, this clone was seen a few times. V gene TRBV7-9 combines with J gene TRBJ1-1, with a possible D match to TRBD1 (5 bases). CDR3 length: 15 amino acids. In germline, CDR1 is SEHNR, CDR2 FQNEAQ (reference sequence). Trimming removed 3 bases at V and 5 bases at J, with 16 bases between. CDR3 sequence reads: CASSFPQGIFTEAFF. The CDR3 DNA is TGTGCCAGCAGCTTCCCTCAGGGTATTTTTACTGAAGCTTTCTTT.

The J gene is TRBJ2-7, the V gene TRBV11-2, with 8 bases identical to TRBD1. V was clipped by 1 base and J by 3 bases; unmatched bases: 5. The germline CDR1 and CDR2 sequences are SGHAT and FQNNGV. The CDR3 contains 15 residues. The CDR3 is CASSLGQGAFYEQYF. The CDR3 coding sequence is TGTGCCAGCAGCTTAGGCCAGGGGGCGTTCTACGAGCAGTACTTC.

The CDR3 spells CASSADTGQTYEQYF. The CDR3 nucleotides read TGTGCCAGTAGTGCCGATACGGGACAGACCTACGAGCAGTACTTC. The chain combines TRBV19 with TRBJ2-7; 7 nucleotides agree with TRBD1. The germline V gene has CDR1 LNHDA and CDR2 SQIVND (reference sequence). Trimming removed 5 bases from V and 2 bases from J; junction bases left unmatched: 9. The CDR3 extends over 15 amino acids.

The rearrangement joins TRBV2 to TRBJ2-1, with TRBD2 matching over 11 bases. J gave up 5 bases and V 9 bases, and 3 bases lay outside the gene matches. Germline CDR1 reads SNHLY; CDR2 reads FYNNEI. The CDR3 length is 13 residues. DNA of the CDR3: TGTGCCAGTCCTAGCGGGGGGAACAATGAGCAGTTCTTC. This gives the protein CASPSGGNNEQFF.

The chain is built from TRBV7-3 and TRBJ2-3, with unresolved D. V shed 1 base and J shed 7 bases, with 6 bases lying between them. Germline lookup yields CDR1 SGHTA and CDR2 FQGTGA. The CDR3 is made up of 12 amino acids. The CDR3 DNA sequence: TGTGCCAGCAGCTTAAGCGGTAATACGCAGTATTTT. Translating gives CASSLSGNTQYF.

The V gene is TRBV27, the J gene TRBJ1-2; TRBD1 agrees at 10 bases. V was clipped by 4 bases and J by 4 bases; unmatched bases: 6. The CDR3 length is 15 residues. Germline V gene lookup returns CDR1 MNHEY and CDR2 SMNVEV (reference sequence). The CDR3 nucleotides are TGTGCCAGCAGTTCTGGACAGGGGGGATTCTATGGCTACACCTTC. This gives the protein CASSSGQGGFYGYTF.

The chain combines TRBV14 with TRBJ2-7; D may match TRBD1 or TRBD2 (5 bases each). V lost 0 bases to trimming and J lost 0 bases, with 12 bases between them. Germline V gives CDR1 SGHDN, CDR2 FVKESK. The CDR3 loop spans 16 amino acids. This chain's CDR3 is CASSQEPQDFSYEQYF. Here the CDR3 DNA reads TGTGCCAGCAGCCAAGAACCACAGGACTTCTCCTACGAGCAGTACTTC. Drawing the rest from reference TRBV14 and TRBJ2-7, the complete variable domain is EAGVTQFPSHSVIEKGQTVTLRCDPISGHDNLYWYRRVMGKEIKFLLHFVKESKQDESGMPNNRFLAERTGGTYSTLKVQPAELEDSGVYFCASSQEPQDFSYEQYFGPGTRLTVT.

CDR3 loop: CSVEKADVQGAYEQYF. The DNA of the CDR3 is TGCAGCGTTGAAAAGGCGGATGTCCAGGGGGCCTACGAGCAGTACTTC. The chain recombines TRBV29-1 with TRBJ2-7; TRBD1 aligns across 7 bases. The V gene's germline CDR1 is SQVTM and CDR2 ANQGSEA. Germline trimming cut 2 bases from V and 2 bases from J; bases unmatched to any gene: 12. The CDR3 runs 16 residues.

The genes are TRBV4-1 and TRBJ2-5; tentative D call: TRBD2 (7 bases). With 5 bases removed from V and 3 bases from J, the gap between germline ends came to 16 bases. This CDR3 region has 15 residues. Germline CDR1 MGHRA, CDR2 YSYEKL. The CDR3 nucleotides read TGCGCCAGCAGCTTACTCGGCGGGGGCGAAGAGACCCAGTACTTC. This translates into CASSLLGGGEETQYF.

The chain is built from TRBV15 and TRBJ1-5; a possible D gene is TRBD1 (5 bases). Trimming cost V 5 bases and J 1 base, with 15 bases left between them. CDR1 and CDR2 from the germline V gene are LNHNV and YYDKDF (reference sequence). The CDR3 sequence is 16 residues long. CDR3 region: CATSSTGGVSNQPQHF. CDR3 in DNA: TGTGCCACCAGCTCAACCGGGGGGGTAAGCAATCAGCCCCAGCATTTT.

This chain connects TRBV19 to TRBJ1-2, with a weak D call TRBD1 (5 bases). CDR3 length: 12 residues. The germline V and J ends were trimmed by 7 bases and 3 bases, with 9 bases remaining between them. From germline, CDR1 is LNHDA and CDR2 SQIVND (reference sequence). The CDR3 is CASTQGYYGYTF. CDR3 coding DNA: TGTGCCAGTACTCAGGGCTACTATGGCTACACCTTC.